The 5 T cell receptor beta chains listed next were all sequenced from one sample in a study of T cells in Graves' hyperthyroidism and ophthalmopathy. Researchers amplified the TCR beta CDR3 regions from RNA transcripts. The study used the HTBI primer set for a first-round RT-PCR of the TCR CDR3. One entry per CDR3 protein, called by TCRdb with MiXCR from the multiplex PCR reads. The sample records about 420,000 distinct CDR3 sequences, about 15% being singletons. The sequencing sample was made of blood. All receptors come from a woman aged 18-30 years with Graves' hyperthyroidism.

This clonotype was counted ten times or more. The rearrangement joins TRBV5-6 to TRBJ2-5; TRBD1 agrees at 11 bases. CDR1 and CDR2 (germline): SGHDT, YYEEEE. CDR3 length: 17 amino acids. With 4 bases clipped from V and 4 bases from J, the junction kept 12 bases outside the gene matches. The CDR3 loop is CASSPVRDRGRIETQYF. CDR3 bases: TGTGCCAGCAGCCCCGTCCGGGACAGGGGGAGGATAGAGACCCAGTACTTC. Drawing the rest from reference TRBV5-6 and TRBJ2-5, the complete variable domain is DAGVTQSPTHLIKTRGQQVTLRCSPKSGHDTVSWYQQALGQGPQFIFQYYEEEERQRGNFPDRFSGHQFPNYSSELNVNALLLGDSALYLCASSPVRDRGRIETQYFGPGTRLLVL.

This clonotype was seen repeatedly, ten times or more. V and J are TRBV28 and TRBJ1-4; no firm D call. The CDR3 covers 12 residues. V was shortened by 8 bases and J by 3 bases, with 7 bases between the two germline ends. Germline V gene sequence: CDR1 MDHEN, CDR2 SYDVKM. CDR3 nucleotides: TGTGCCAGCGGTTCAGCTAATGAAAAACTGTTTTTT. This codes for CASGSANEKLFF. Looking up the rest from reference TRBV28 and TRBJ1-4 gives the full variable domain: DVKVTQSSRYLVKRTGEKVFLECVQDMDHENMFWYRQDPGLGLRLIYFSYDVKMKEKGDIPEGYSVSREKKERFSLILESASTNQTSMYLCASGSANEKLFFGSGTQLSVL.

The chain uses TRBV4-1 and TRBJ2-2, with 8 bases that match TRBD2. V was clipped by 0 bases and J by 0 bases; unmatched bases: 9. Germline V gene data show CDR1 as MGHRA and CDR2 as YSYEKL. The CDR3 consists of 19 residues. The CDR3 sequence is CASSQEGRGSGANTGELFF. CDR3 sequence (DNA): TGCGCCAGCAGCCAAGAAGGCCGTGGTAGCGGGGCGAACACCGGGGAGCTGTTTTTT.

This clonotype was counted ten times or more. The chain joins TRBV5-6 to TRBJ2-7; 9 bases align to TRBD1. Germline trimming cut 4 bases from V and 5 bases from J; bases unmatched to any gene: 13. The CDR3 loop spans 16 amino acids. Germline loops: CDR1 SGHDT, CDR2 YYEEEE. The CDR3 coding sequence is TGTGCCAGCAGCCAGGGGACAGGGAGGGTCGTTGACGAGCAGTACTTC. Amino acid sequence: CASSQGTGRVVDEQYF.

This clonotype was seen repeatedly, ten times or more. The chain recombines TRBV19 with TRBJ2-5, with D possibly matching TRBD2 (5 bases). Trimming left V 7 bases short and J 4 bases short, with 13 bases between. Per germline, CDR1 LNHDA and CDR2 SQIVND (reference sequence). The CDR3 extends over 13 amino acids. The CDR3: CASTKSGSETQYF. The CDR3 region has the DNA TGTGCCAGTACCAAATCGGGGTCAGAGACCCAGTACTTC.